This record covers a single TCR beta chain. The antigen remains unidentified. The data were taken from a study of T cell repertoires in cytomegalovirus infection. About the research overall: HLA-C-restricted CMV epitopes, recently identified, and well-studied HLA-B-restricted ones were used by the study. Both a matching HLA type and CMV infection were indicated by public TCR beta signatures.

Study findings and constraints: HLA-C-restricted TCR beta clonotypes specific for CMV led the ex vivo response. Cumulated frequencies of public TCR beta families served to identify carriers of CMV plus the relevant HLA.

This CDR3 has 15 residues. CDR1 and CDR2 from the germline V gene are MNHEY and SVGEGT. The V segment lost 0 bases and the J segment 3 bases; nucleotides outside the gene matches: 0. TCRdb independently ran MiXCR on the reads; one entry per CDR3 protein. The sample has tens of thousands of distinct CDR3 sequences, around 20% seen once. Sequenced material: CD8+ T cells from cultured PBMCs, taken from culture after CMV antigen stimulation. The sequence was obtained from a human donor in good health (CMV status not recorded). Some clones in this sample may be carry-over from other donors' samples. The gene calls are TRBV6-2 or TRBV6-3 and TRBJ2-7; 12 bases fit TRBD2. CDR3 loop: CASSYSTSGSYEQYF. In DNA, the CDR3 is TGTGCCAGCAGTTACTCGACTAGCGGGAGCTACGAGCAGTACTTC.